Presented here are 2 T cell receptor beta chains from one specimen sequenced in a study of stem cell transplantation in POMP-related autoinflammatory disease. Data came from immunoSEQ multiplex PCR; TCRdb stores just in-frame clones and leaves some out. Here the sample spans tens of thousands of clones, roughly 91% being singletons. The sample consisted of CD4+ T cells from PBMCs, taken after stem cell transplantation. The receptors here all came from a human patient with POMP-related autoinflammation and immune dysregulation (PRAID). Some T cells may arise from the graft donor.

The chain combines TRBV7-9 with TRBJ1-3, with 7 bases identical to TRBD1. The germline gives CDR1 SEHNR, CDR2 FQNEAQ (reference sequence). The V and J ends lost 5 bases and 6 bases, in that order; junction bases with no gene match: 7. This CDR3 region has 14 residues. DNA for the CDR3: TGTGCCAGCAGCCCGGACGGGACAGCAAACACCATATATTTT. Translating gives CASSPDGTANTIYF.

The V gene is TRBV6-1, the J gene TRBJ1-2, with D uncertain. The germline V gene has CDR1 MNHNS and CDR2 SASEGT. Trimming stripped 2 bases from V and 7 bases from J, with 11 bases between. There are 13 residues in the CDR3. In DNA form, the CDR3 reads TGTGCCAGCAGTGAAAACCGGGGTGGTGGCTACACCTTC. Encoded protein: CASSENRGGGYTF.